This entry lists 27 T cell receptor beta chains sequenced from one sample in a study of neurological immune-mediated disorders. A single record per CDR3 protein comes from TCRdb applying MiXCR to the 5' RACE reads. Among roughly 48,000 distinct CDR3 sequences listed, about 13% were seen once. Sample time point: longitudinal time-point 3. Sequencing was done on a sample of PBMCs. The receptors originated from a male donor with HTLV-1-associated myelopathy (HAM/TSP).

The rearrangement uses TRBV7-8 and TRBJ1-2, with 7 positions matching TRBD1. In germline, CDR1 is SGHVS, CDR2 FQNEAQ. Trimming took 2 bases from V and 5 from J; bases not matched to a gene: 11. The CDR3 has 16 amino acids. This CDR3 reads CASSLFTGQVAYGYTF. The CDR3 bases are TGTGCCAGCAGCTTATTTACTGGACAGGTGGCATATGGCTACACCTTC.

This clonotype was detected ten times or more. The gene calls are TRBV20-1 and TRBJ2-1; D tentatively reads TRBD1 or TRBD2 (5 bases each). The length of the CDR3 is 15 residues. The V and J ends lost 4 bases and 2 bases respectively, with 15 bases between them. Germline CDR1 and CDR2: DFQATT and SNEGSKA (reference sequence). For the CDR3, the DNA is TGCAGTGCTATTGGGACCGTCCAAGCCTACAATGAGCAGTTCTTC. This encodes CSAIGTVQAYNEQFF.

This clonotype has a count of ten or more. The chain is built from TRBV27 and TRBJ2-2; a weak D match, TRBD2 (5 bases). This CDR3 is 14 amino acids long. V was pared by 2 bases and J by 4 bases, with 8 bases between. The germline V gene encodes CDR1 MNHEY and CDR2 SMNVEV (reference sequence). The CDR3 DNA reads TGTGCCAGCAGTTTAGTTGAGGGCACCGGGGAGCTGTTTTTT. Translated, it gives CASSLVEGTGELFF.

Many counts were recorded for this clonotype. The V gene is TRBV7-9, the J gene TRBJ2-1, with 8 bases aligning to TRBD2. This CDR3 comprises 17 residues. V trimming: 2 bases; J trimming: 4 bases; junction bases outside the gene matches: 10. Germline V lookup: CDR1 SEHNR, CDR2 FQNEAQ (reference sequence). CDR3 loop: CASSLRRAAGAYNEQFF. The CDR3 DNA reads TGTGCCAGCAGCTTAAGGAGGGCAGCGGGGGCATACAATGAGCAGTTCTTC. Full variable domain (rest looked up from reference TRBV7-9 and TRBJ2-1): DTGVSQNPRHKITKRGQNVTFRCDPISEHNRLYWYRQTLGQGPEFLTYFQNEAQLEKSRLLSDRFSAERPKGSFSTLEIQRTEQGDSAMYLCASSLRRAAGAYNEQFFGPGTRLTVL.

There are many counts of this clonotype. This chain links TRBV20-1 with TRBJ2-7, with 8 bases that match TRBD1. The CDR3 sequence is 14 residues long. J was trimmed by 3 bases and V by 3 bases; bases with no gene match: 7. CDR1 is DFQATT, CDR2 SNEGSKA, per germline (reference sequence). The CDR3 spells CSARGQDAGYEQYF. The CDR3 DNA reads TGCAGTGCTAGGGGACAGGATGCCGGCTACGAGCAGTACTTC.

This clonotype was seen ten or more times. The rearrangement uses TRBV5-1 and TRBJ2-3; D possibly corresponds to TRBD2 (5 bases). The germline V gene has CDR1 SGHRS and CDR2 YFSETQ. V gave up 3 bases and J gave up 6 bases, with 8 bases separating them. This CDR3 is built from 12 residues. CDR3 protein: CASSWESDTQYF. The DNA of the CDR3 is TGCGCCAGCAGCTGGGAGTCGGATACGCAGTATTTT.

This clonotype was seen at least ten times. J is TRBJ1-2 and V is TRBV27, with a weak D call TRBD1 (5 bases). V was pared by 4 bases and J by 8 bases, with 11 bases between. CDR1 is MNHEY and CDR2 is SMNVEV in the germline V gene (reference sequence). The CDR3 has 12 amino acids. CDR3 amino acids: CASSSGTGGYTF. CDR3 coding DNA: TGTGCCAGCAGTTCCGGGACGGGGGGCTACACCTTC.

This clonotype appeared many times. This sequence joins TRBV20-1 and TRBJ2-7; TRBD1 aligns across 9 bases. This CDR3 has 12 residues. Germline V lookup: CDR1 DFQATT, CDR2 SNEGSKA (reference sequence). The J segment lost 4 bases and the V segment lost 7 bases, leaving 5 bases of the junction unmatched. CDR3 loop: CSGAGQGYEQYF. DNA for the CDR3: TGCAGTGGGGCGGGACAGGGATACGAGCAGTACTTC.

This sequence joins TRBV5-1 and TRBJ2-7, with D unclear. V was shortened by 4 bases and J by 1 base, with 18 bases between the two germline ends. Germline CDR1 SGHRS, CDR2 YFSETQ. CDR3 size: 16 residues. CDR3 loop: CASSAAIGVGSYEQYF. As DNA, the CDR3 is TGCGCCAGCAGCGCGGCTATTGGGGTGGGGTCCTACGAGCAGTACTTC.

At least ten counts were recorded for this clonotype. The chain uses TRBV27 and TRBJ2-3; TRBD2 matches at 11 bases. The CDR3 totals 16 residues. Germline CDR1 and CDR2: MNHEY and SMNVEV (reference sequence). The J segment lost 2 bases and the V segment lost 5 bases, leaving 6 bases of the junction unmatched. The CDR3 sequence: CASSPLAGGITDTQYF. CDR3 bases: TGTGCCAGCAGTCCCTTAGCGGGGGGGATCACAGATACGCAGTATTTT.

In this sample, this clonotype turned up many times. The chain uses TRBV5-1 and TRBJ2-1; 8 bases are a match to TRBD2. The germline gives CDR1 SGHRS, CDR2 YFSETQ. The trim removed 3 bases at V and 8 bases at J, leaving 7 bases unmatched. This CDR3 is 14 amino acids long. The CDR3 DNA reads TGCGCCAGCAGCTCGAGCGGGGGCCAGGATGAGCAGTTCTTC. Translation gives CASSSSGGQDEQFF.

This clonotype was observed at least ten times. The chain has TRBV28 and TRBJ2-7; D possibly corresponds to TRBD1 (6 bases). CDR1 and CDR2 (germline): MDHEN, SYDVKM. The CDR3 extends over 14 amino acids. Trimming cost V 5 bases and J 2 bases, with 13 bases left between them. The CDR3 sequence is CASSPRDKTYEQYF. DNA for the CDR3: TGTGCCAGCAGTCCGAGGGACAAAACCTACGAGCAGTACTTC.

At least ten counts were recorded for this clonotype. The genes are TRBV10-3 and TRBJ2-7; no clear D. The germline V gene encodes CDR1 ENHRY and CDR2 SYGVKD. Between the trimmed V and J ends, which lost 3 bases and 4 bases, there was a span of 10 bases. This CDR3 is built from 13 residues. The CDR3 loop reads CAISELVRYEQYF. DNA for the CDR3: TGTGCCATCAGTGAACTGGTGAGGTACGAGCAGTACTTC.

This clonotype was seen at least ten times. The V call is TRBV5-5, the J call TRBJ2-2, with 9 positions matching TRBD1. Trimming took 4 bases from V and 6 from J; bases not matched to a gene: 7. The CDR3 totals 15 residues. Germline values: CDR1 SGHKS, CDR2 YYEKEE (reference sequence). CDR3 in amino acids: CASSPGDRVAGELFF. CDR3 in DNA: TGTGCCAGCAGCCCCGGGGACAGGGTAGCCGGGGAGCTGTTTTTT.

This clonotype was found many times. This chain connects TRBV7-2 to TRBJ2-1; the D is unclear. The germline V and J ends were trimmed by 5 bases and 7 bases, with 9 bases remaining between them. There are 12 residues in the CDR3. Per germline, CDR1 SGHTA and CDR2 FQGNSA. CDR3 sequence (DNA): TGTGCCAGCAGCGCACTCCCGAATGAGCAGTTCTTC. This gives the protein CASSALPNEQFF.

This clonotype appeared many times. The chain uses TRBV7-2 and TRBJ1-1; 8 bases agree with TRBD1. With V trimmed by 3 bases and J by 7 bases, 10 bases remained unmatched. Germline V gene sequence: CDR1 SGHTA, CDR2 FQGNSA. The CDR3 contains 15 residues. Here the CDR3 reads CASSFFMTGAIEAFF. DNA of the CDR3: TGTGCCAGCAGCTTTTTCATGACAGGGGCCATTGAAGCTTTCTTT.

This clonotype has a count of ten or more. This chain connects TRBV7-2 to TRBJ2-3, with D possibly TRBD2 on 6 matching bases. Per germline, CDR1 SGHTA and CDR2 FQGNSA. V shed 5 bases and J shed 0 bases, with 12 bases lying between them. This CDR3 has 15 amino acids. The CDR3 region has the DNA TGTGCCAGCAGCCCGGCCGGGGGTAGCACAGATACGCAGTATTTT. Amino acids: CASSPAGGSTDTQYF.

This clonotype was counted at least ten times. DNA of the CDR3: TGTGCCAGCAGTAGGAACACTGAAGCTTTCTTT. Translating it yields CASSRNTEAFF. The chain employs TRBV6-1 and TRBJ1-1; D is undetermined. Germline lookup yields CDR1 MNHNS and CDR2 SASEGT. This CDR3 has 11 amino acids. Trimming cost V 5 bases and J 1 base, with 2 bases left between them.

V and J are TRBV7-2 and TRBJ2-3; a possible D gene is TRBD2 (6 bases). The CDR3 runs to 15 residues. Trimming shortened V by 5 bases and J by 0 bases, and 12 bases separated the two germline ends. Germline values: CDR1 SGHTA, CDR2 FQGNSA. The CDR3 region has the DNA TGTGCCAGCAGCCTTAGCGGTTCTAGCACAGATACGCAGTATTTT. It yields the protein CASSLSGSSTDTQYF. The entire variable domain, with the rest obtained from reference TRBV7-2 and TRBJ2-3, is as follows: GAGVSQSPSNKVTEKGKDVELRCDPISGHTALYWYRQSLGQGLEFLIYFQGNSAPDKSGLPSDRFSAERTGGSVSTLTIQRTQQEDSAVYLCASSLSGSSTDTQYFGPGTRLTVL.

The rearrangement uses TRBV10-2 and TRBJ1-5; 10 bases map to TRBD1. This CDR3 has 17 residues. Per germline, CDR1 WSHSY and CDR2 SAAADI. Trimming removed 6 bases from V and 5 bases from J; junction bases left unmatched: 13. The CDR3 DNA sequence: TGCGCCAGCAGAGAAGGGACAGGGGAATGGGACCATCAGCCCCAGCATTTT. As protein: CASREGTGEWDHQPQHF.

The CDR3 region is CASSLEGRGDTQYF. The DNA for the CDR3 is TGTGCCAGCAGCTTGGAGGGCAGGGGAGATACGCAGTATTTT. The chain joins TRBV11-2 to TRBJ2-3; D assignment may be TRBD1 or TRBD2 (6 bases each). Germline V CDR1 and CDR2: SGHAT, FQNNGV. Trimming cost V 3 bases and J 5 bases, with 12 bases left between them. The CDR3 length is 14 residues.

The sample holds many counts of this clonotype. V usage is TRBV7-8 and J usage is TRBJ2-7; 7 bases match TRBD2. The trim removed 5 bases at V and 7 bases at J, leaving 11 bases unmatched. Germline V CDR1 and CDR2: SGHVS, FQNEAQ. There are 14 residues in the CDR3. The CDR3 here is CASSPVGGGKEQYF. The DNA of the CDR3 is TGTGCCAGCAGCCCGGTGGGGGGAGGGAAAGAGCAGTACTTC.

The gene calls are TRBV10-3 and TRBJ2-7; the match to TRBD2 covers 7 bases. V was pared by 6 bases and J by 2 bases, with 4 bases of the junction left unmatched. Germline V lookup: CDR1 ENHRY, CDR2 SYGVKD. This CDR3 region has 13 residues. The CDR3 protein is CAIRSGEPYEQYF. The CDR3 region has the DNA TGTGCCATCAGAAGCGGGGAGCCCTACGAGCAGTACTTC.

At least ten counts were recorded for this clonotype. The CDR3 sequence: CASSNPSGTNEQFF. CDR3 bases: TGCGCCAGCAGCAATCCTAGCGGAACGAATGAGCAGTTCTTC. V and J are TRBV5-1 and TRBJ2-1, with 7 bases that match TRBD2. V shed 4 bases, J shed 7 bases, and the junction held 8 bases outside the gene matches. The CDR3 sequence is 14 residues long. Per the germline V gene, CDR1 is SGHRS and CDR2 is YFSETQ.

The sample holds many counts of this clonotype. J is TRBJ2-7 and V is TRBV6-1; 9 nucleotides agree with TRBD1. The germline CDR1 and CDR2 sequences are MNHNS and SASEGT. Trimming took 8 bases from V and 6 from J; bases not matched to a gene: 11. This CDR3 spans 14 amino acids. CDR3 in DNA: TGTGCCAGCCACAGGGACAGGGTAACGGGCGAGCAGTACTTC. Amino acid sequence: CASHRDRVTGEQYF.

There are many counts of this clonotype. This chain uses TRBV28 with TRBJ1-2; weak D call: TRBD1 (5 bases). This CDR3 has 12 amino acids. The germline gives CDR1 MDHEN, CDR2 SYDVKM. The V and J ends lost 2 bases and 6 bases respectively, with 7 bases between them. The CDR3 loop reads CASSLQGDGYTF. The CDR3 DNA reads TGTGCCAGCAGTTTACAAGGGGATGGCTACACCTTC.

This clonotype has ten or more counts. This sequence joins TRBV20-1 and TRBJ1-5; D gene unclear. In germline, CDR1 is DFQATT, CDR2 SNEGSKA (reference sequence). Trimming took 3 bases from V and 2 from J, leaving 14 bases between them. The CDR3 covers 15 residues. CDR3 loop: CSASPLIGGNQPQHF. Here the CDR3 DNA reads TGCAGTGCTAGCCCCCTTATCGGGGGCAATCAGCCCCAGCATTTT.